This T cell receptor (beta chain) was observed in a study of shared clonotypes between healthy human individuals. Produced via immunoSEQ multiplex PCR; TCRdb's table is partial and in-frame only. The sample lists 800,000 to 950,000 clones; around 96% were seen once. The naive CD8 population came from CD45RO-negative cells selected for CCR7, without terminally differentiated effector memory CD45RA+ cells. The sample comprised naive CD8+ T cells sorted from blood. The source is a man in his thirties or forties in good health.

CDR3 bases: TGTGCCAGCAGTTTTAGCAGGAGTAGGGAGACCCAGTACTTC. This translates into CASSFSRSRETQYF. The rearrangement uses TRBV27 and TRBJ2-5, with D hard to call. CDR1 MNHEY and CDR2 SMNVEV come from the germline V gene (reference sequence). V lost 3 bases to trimming and J lost 5 bases, with 13 bases between them. This CDR3 is 14 amino acids long.